Each of the 14 T cell receptor beta chains below was sequenced from the same sample in a study of cytomegalovirus exposure and HLA in healthy donors. PCR primers comprised 60 Vbeta and 13 Jbeta primers. Assay used: immunoSEQ multiplex PCR; TCRdb lists only in-frame clones, some missing. The sample has roughly 180,000 clones, 82% seen once. The sequencing sample was made of PBMCs. These receptors came from a man aged 40-49 years in good health and CMV-seronegative.

The chain recombines TRBV6-1 with TRBJ2-7; 7 nucleotides agree with TRBD1. J lost 2 bases, V lost 5 bases, and 6 bases had no gene match. This CDR3 has 14 residues. The V gene's germline CDR1 is MNHNS and CDR2 SASEGT. CDR3 sequence (DNA): TGTGCCAGCAGTCACGGACAGGTCCCCTACGAGCAGTACTTC. The encoded protein is CASSHGQVPYEQYF.

The J gene is TRBJ2-7, the V gene TRBV6-1; 10 nucleotides match TRBD2. With V trimmed by 4 bases and J by 0 bases, 18 bases remained unmatched. This CDR3 is built from 20 residues. The germline V gene encodes CDR1 MNHNS and CDR2 SASEGT. CDR3 residues: CASSVEHRGASGGFSYEQYF. The CDR3 nucleotides read TGTGCCAGCAGTGTAGAACACCGCGGGGCTAGCGGGGGCTTCTCCTACGAGCAGTACTTC.

In its sample, this clone was seen a few times. CDR3 region: CASSQGVTGSRAEAFF. CDR3 bases: TGCGCCAGCAGCCAAGGGGTAACAGGGTCTAGGGCTGAAGCTTTCTTT. The J gene is TRBJ1-1, the V gene TRBV4-3; maybe TRBD1 (6 bases). CDR3 size: 16 residues. Germline V gene sequence: CDR1 LGHNA, CDR2 YSLEER. V was pared by 1 base and J by 6 bases, with 18 bases between.

This sequence joins TRBV2 and TRBJ1-1; 7 nucleotides align to TRBD1. The CDR3 covers 15 residues. Germline assignment: CDR1 SNHLY and CDR2 FYNNEI. With 8 bases clipped from V and 0 bases from J, the junction kept 9 bases outside the gene matches. For the CDR3, the DNA is TGTGCCAGCGCCCGGGGGACAGTTATGAACACTGAAGCTTTCTTT. This gives the protein CASARGTVMNTEAFF.

The chain recombines TRBV6-6 with TRBJ1-1; D possibly corresponds to TRBD1 (6 bases). Trimming removed 7 bases at V and 5 bases at J, with 23 bases between. The CDR3 has 16 residues. In germline, CDR1 is MNHNY, CDR2 SVGAGI (reference sequence). The CDR3 nucleotides read TGTGCCAGCACTCCCGGCGGCAGGGGAGGGAAAACTGAAGCTTTCTTT. Translation: CASTPGGRGGKTEAFF.

The rearrangement joins TRBV4-3 to TRBJ1-2; D perhaps matches TRBD1 (5 bases). Trimming shortened V by 1 base and J by 2 bases, and 14 bases separated the two germline ends. Germline V CDR1 and CDR2: LGHNA, YSLEER. CDR3 length: 16 amino acids. CDR3 protein: CASSQGPGEQNYGYTF. In DNA, the CDR3 is TGCGCCAGCAGCCAAGGGCCGGGGGAACAGAACTATGGCTACACCTTC.

The chain carries TRBV6-6 and TRBJ2-7; the D gene is possibly TRBD1 (5 bases). Trimming removed 6 bases at V and 8 bases at J, with 20 bases between. The CDR3 contains 14 residues. Germline V gives CDR1 MNHNY, CDR2 SVGAGI (reference sequence). CDR3: CASSRDSPARQQYF. The CDR3 DNA is TGTGCCAGCAGCCGAGACAGTCCCGCCAGACAGCAGTACTTC.

J is TRBJ1-5 and V is TRBV4-2; 9 nucleotides match TRBD1. CDR1 and CDR2 (germline): LGHNA, YNFKEQ. The CDR3 extends over 20 amino acids. J was trimmed by 1 base and V by 0 bases; bases with no gene match: 13. The CDR3 DNA reads TGTGCCAGCAGCCAAGATCGGGGGACAGGGTCGCGGGGGAGCAATCAGCCCCAGCATTTT. Amino acid sequence: CASSQDRGTGSRGSNQPQHF.

The V call is TRBV10-3, the J call TRBJ2-5, with TRBD1 matching over 8 bases. The trim removed 3 bases at V and 5 bases at J, leaving 5 bases unmatched. CDR1 and CDR2 from the germline V gene are ENHRY and SYGVKD. The CDR3 covers 14 residues. The CDR3 sequence: CAISEEDREETQYF. CDR3 nucleotide sequence: TGTGCCATCAGTGAAGAGGACAGGGAGGAGACCCAGTACTTC.

Only one count was recorded for this clone. The chain links TRBV6-6 to TRBJ1-4, with D tentatively TRBD1 (6 bases). This CDR3 region has 14 residues. The V gene lost 6 bases and the J gene lost 8 bases, with 16 bases spanning the gap. CDR1 is MNHNY and CDR2 is SVGAGI in the germline V gene (reference sequence). The CDR3 bases are TGTGCCAGCAGCCCCGGGACACCGCCCGAAAAACTGTTTTTT. This sequence encodes CASSPGTPPEKLFF.

The CDR3 protein is CASRRVAAANTYTF. The CDR3 DNA is TGTGCCAGTAGACGGGTCGCGGCAGCTAATACCTACACCTTC. The chain has TRBV19 and TRBJ1-2; D uncertain. The CDR3 contains 14 residues. The germline V gene encodes CDR1 LNHDA and CDR2 SQIVND (reference sequence). The V and J ends lost 6 bases and 10 bases respectively, with 21 bases between them.

The chain joins TRBV28 to TRBJ2-5, with 9 bases fitting TRBD1. The CDR3 loop spans 14 amino acids. The J segment lost 6 bases and the V segment lost 6 bases, leaving 8 bases of the junction unmatched. Per the germline V gene, CDR1 is MDHEN and CDR2 is SYDVKM. In nucleotides, the CDR3 is TGTGCCAGCAGACCCACAGGGGGCGGGAAGACCCAGTACTTC. It specifies CASRPTGGGKTQYF.

The V gene is TRBV9, the J gene TRBJ1-5; a possible D gene is TRBD1 (5 bases). The germline V gene has CDR1 SGDLS and CDR2 YYNGEE. The ends were cut back, 3 bases at V and 6 bases at J, with 16 bases in the middle. The CDR3 spans 15 residues. CDR3 protein: CASSAESGQGQPQHF. DNA of the CDR3: TGTGCCAGCAGCGCCGAGTCAGGGCAGGGTCAGCCCCAGCATTTT.

CDR3 bases: TGTGCCAGCAGCCAAGAACGACGGGGGAACTATGGCTACACCTTC. It yields the protein CASSQERRGNYGYTF. The chain is built from TRBV11-2 and TRBJ1-2; D is possibly TRBD1 (5 bases). Germline V gene sequence: CDR1 SGHAT, CDR2 FQNNGV. CDR3 length: 15 residues. V dropped 5 bases and J dropped 2 bases, with 15 bases sitting between them.